These T cell receptor beta chains were read from a single sample in a study of blood T cell repertoires in COVID-19. Clones were read by immunoSEQ multiplex PCR, and TCRdb kept only the in-frame ones, dropping some. Of some 100,000 clones listed, roughly 78% are singletons. Sequencing input: peripheral blood. These receptors all come from a man aged 50-59 years with active or convalescent COVID-19. CDR3s include the opening cysteine and the closing phenylalanine or tryptophan. A D gene is named only where the DNA matches it firmly. Clone size is shown for a subset of rows, as once, few, many or a class of expanded clone.

CDR3 protein: CASSNQYYGYTF
CDR3 DNA: TGTGCCAGTAGTAATCAGTACTATGGCTACACCTTC
clone size: .
J gene: TRBJ1-2
V gene: TRBV19
D gene: .

CDR3 protein: CASSQVRPGLYEQYF
CDR3 DNA: TGCGCCAGCAGCCAAGTGCGGCCAGGGTTGTACGAGCAGTACTTC
clone size: many
J gene: TRBJ2-7
V gene: TRBV4-1
D gene: .

CDR3 protein: CASSPTPGTGGQYGYTF
CDR3 DNA: TGTGCCAGCAGCCCGACCCCCGGGACAGGGGGCCAATATGGCTACACCTTC
clone size: .
J gene: TRBJ1-2
V gene: TRBV9
D gene: TRBD1

CDR3 protein: CASSLVAGEWEQYF
CDR3 DNA: TGCGCCAGCAGCTTAGTAGCGGGCGAATGGGAGCAGTACTTC
clone size: .
J gene: TRBJ2-7
V gene: TRBV5-1
D gene: TRBD2

CDR3 protein: CASSDLSGVNNEQFF
CDR3 DNA: TGTGCCAGCAGTGACCTGAGCGGGGTTAACAATGAGCAGTTCTTC
clone size: once
J gene: TRBJ2-1
V gene: TRBV25-1
D gene: TRBD2

CDR3 protein: CATSREAGQGASDTQYF
CDR3 DNA: TGTGCCACCAGCAGAGAGGCGGGGCAGGGGGCGTCTGATACGCAGTATTTT
clone size: .
J gene: TRBJ2-3
V gene: TRBV15
D gene: TRBD1

CDR3 protein: CASSSGEGYNEQFF
CDR3 DNA: TGTGCCAGCAGCAGCGGGGAAGGATACAATGAGCAGTTCTTC
clone size: .
J gene: TRBJ2-1
V gene: TRBV6-4
D gene: TRBD2

CDR3 protein: CASSENGGAGQPQHF
CDR3 DNA: TGCGCCAGCAGCGAGAATGGGGGGGCAGGCCAGCCCCAGCATTTT
clone size: .
J gene: TRBJ1-5
V gene: TRBV5-1
D gene: .

CDR3 protein: CASGLSVSGNTIYF
CDR3 DNA: TGTGCCAGCGGTCTGTCGGTCTCTGGAAACACCATATATTTT
clone size: .
J gene: TRBJ1-3
V gene: TRBV28
D gene: .

CDR3 protein: CASGPGPGGNNEQFF
CDR3 DNA: TGTGCTAGTGGCCCAGGACCCGGGGGAAACAATGAGCAGTTCTTC
clone size: .
J gene: TRBJ2-1
V gene: TRBV12-5
D gene: .

CDR3 protein: CATSRGGGRDRASYEQYF
CDR3 DNA: TGTGCCACCAGCAGAGGAGGAGGGAGGGACAGGGCCTCCTACGAGCAGTACTTC
clone size: .
J gene: TRBJ2-7
V gene: TRBV15
D gene: TRBD1

CDR3 protein: CASSLDRGLQETQYF
CDR3 DNA: TGCGCCAGCAGCTTGGACAGGGGCCTTCAAGAGACCCAGTACTTC
clone size: few
J gene: TRBJ2-5
V gene: TRBV5-1
D gene: TRBD1

CDR3 protein: CASSPLRGQRNTEAFF
CDR3 DNA: TGTGCCAGCAGCCCCCTCAGGGGACAGCGGAACACTGAAGCTTTCTTT
clone size: .
J gene: TRBJ1-1
V gene: TRBV7-9
D gene: TRBD1

CDR3 protein: CASSTGQGAGEQYF
CDR3 DNA: TGTGCCAGCAGCACGGGACAGGGGGCGGGGGAGCAGTACTTC
clone size: .
J gene: TRBJ2-7
V gene: TRBV9
D gene: TRBD1

CDR3 protein: CASRDQGGEPQHF
CDR3 DNA: TGTGCCAGCCGGGACCAGGGAGGGGAGCCCCAGCATTTT
clone size: .
J gene: TRBJ1-5
V gene: TRBV2
D gene: .

CDR3 protein: CASSFRGLAGGLAKNIQYF
CDR3 DNA: TGTGCCAGCAGTTTCCGGGGACTAGCGGGGGGCTTAGCCAAAAACATTCAGTACTTC
clone size: few
J gene: TRBJ2-4
V gene: TRBV28
D gene: TRBD2

CDR3 protein: CASRSLGQGSTYNSPLHF
CDR3 DNA: TGTGCCAGTAGATCTCTGGGACAGGGGTCTACCTATAATTCACCCCTCCACTTT
clone size: .
J gene: TRBJ1-6
V gene: TRBV19
D gene: TRBD1

CDR3 protein: CASSKRGGGNTEAFF
CDR3 DNA: TGTGCCAGCAGTAAAAGGGGGGGCGGGAACACTGAAGCTTTCTTT
clone size: .
J gene: TRBJ1-1
V gene: TRBV28
D gene: .

CDR3 protein: CASSRGTGGNNEQFF
CDR3 DNA: TGTGCCAGCAGCAGGGGGACAGGGGGAAACAATGAGCAGTTCTTC
clone size: .
J gene: TRBJ2-1
V gene: TRBV28
D gene: TRBD1

CDR3 protein: CASSLGLVDNEQFF
CDR3 DNA: TGCGCCAGCAGCTTGGGACTAGTCGACAATGAGCAGTTCTTC
clone size: .
J gene: TRBJ2-1
V gene: TRBV5-1
D gene: .

CDR3 protein: CASSRGTGANSPLHF
CDR3 DNA: TGTGCCAGCAGTAGGGGGACAGGGGCTAATTCACCCCTCCACTTT
clone size: few
J gene: TRBJ1-6
V gene: TRBV6-2/TRBV6-3
D gene: TRBD1

CDR3 protein: CASSSRTVYEQYF
CDR3 DNA: TGTGCCAGCAGTTCACGGACAGTTTACGAGCAGTACTTC
clone size: .
J gene: TRBJ2-7
V gene: TRBV12-3/TRBV12-4
D gene: .

CDR3 protein: CASSLVQDTEAFF
CDR3 DNA: TGTGCCAGCAGCTTGGTACAAGACACTGAAGCTTTCTTT
clone size: .
J gene: TRBJ1-1
V gene: TRBV5-8
D gene: .